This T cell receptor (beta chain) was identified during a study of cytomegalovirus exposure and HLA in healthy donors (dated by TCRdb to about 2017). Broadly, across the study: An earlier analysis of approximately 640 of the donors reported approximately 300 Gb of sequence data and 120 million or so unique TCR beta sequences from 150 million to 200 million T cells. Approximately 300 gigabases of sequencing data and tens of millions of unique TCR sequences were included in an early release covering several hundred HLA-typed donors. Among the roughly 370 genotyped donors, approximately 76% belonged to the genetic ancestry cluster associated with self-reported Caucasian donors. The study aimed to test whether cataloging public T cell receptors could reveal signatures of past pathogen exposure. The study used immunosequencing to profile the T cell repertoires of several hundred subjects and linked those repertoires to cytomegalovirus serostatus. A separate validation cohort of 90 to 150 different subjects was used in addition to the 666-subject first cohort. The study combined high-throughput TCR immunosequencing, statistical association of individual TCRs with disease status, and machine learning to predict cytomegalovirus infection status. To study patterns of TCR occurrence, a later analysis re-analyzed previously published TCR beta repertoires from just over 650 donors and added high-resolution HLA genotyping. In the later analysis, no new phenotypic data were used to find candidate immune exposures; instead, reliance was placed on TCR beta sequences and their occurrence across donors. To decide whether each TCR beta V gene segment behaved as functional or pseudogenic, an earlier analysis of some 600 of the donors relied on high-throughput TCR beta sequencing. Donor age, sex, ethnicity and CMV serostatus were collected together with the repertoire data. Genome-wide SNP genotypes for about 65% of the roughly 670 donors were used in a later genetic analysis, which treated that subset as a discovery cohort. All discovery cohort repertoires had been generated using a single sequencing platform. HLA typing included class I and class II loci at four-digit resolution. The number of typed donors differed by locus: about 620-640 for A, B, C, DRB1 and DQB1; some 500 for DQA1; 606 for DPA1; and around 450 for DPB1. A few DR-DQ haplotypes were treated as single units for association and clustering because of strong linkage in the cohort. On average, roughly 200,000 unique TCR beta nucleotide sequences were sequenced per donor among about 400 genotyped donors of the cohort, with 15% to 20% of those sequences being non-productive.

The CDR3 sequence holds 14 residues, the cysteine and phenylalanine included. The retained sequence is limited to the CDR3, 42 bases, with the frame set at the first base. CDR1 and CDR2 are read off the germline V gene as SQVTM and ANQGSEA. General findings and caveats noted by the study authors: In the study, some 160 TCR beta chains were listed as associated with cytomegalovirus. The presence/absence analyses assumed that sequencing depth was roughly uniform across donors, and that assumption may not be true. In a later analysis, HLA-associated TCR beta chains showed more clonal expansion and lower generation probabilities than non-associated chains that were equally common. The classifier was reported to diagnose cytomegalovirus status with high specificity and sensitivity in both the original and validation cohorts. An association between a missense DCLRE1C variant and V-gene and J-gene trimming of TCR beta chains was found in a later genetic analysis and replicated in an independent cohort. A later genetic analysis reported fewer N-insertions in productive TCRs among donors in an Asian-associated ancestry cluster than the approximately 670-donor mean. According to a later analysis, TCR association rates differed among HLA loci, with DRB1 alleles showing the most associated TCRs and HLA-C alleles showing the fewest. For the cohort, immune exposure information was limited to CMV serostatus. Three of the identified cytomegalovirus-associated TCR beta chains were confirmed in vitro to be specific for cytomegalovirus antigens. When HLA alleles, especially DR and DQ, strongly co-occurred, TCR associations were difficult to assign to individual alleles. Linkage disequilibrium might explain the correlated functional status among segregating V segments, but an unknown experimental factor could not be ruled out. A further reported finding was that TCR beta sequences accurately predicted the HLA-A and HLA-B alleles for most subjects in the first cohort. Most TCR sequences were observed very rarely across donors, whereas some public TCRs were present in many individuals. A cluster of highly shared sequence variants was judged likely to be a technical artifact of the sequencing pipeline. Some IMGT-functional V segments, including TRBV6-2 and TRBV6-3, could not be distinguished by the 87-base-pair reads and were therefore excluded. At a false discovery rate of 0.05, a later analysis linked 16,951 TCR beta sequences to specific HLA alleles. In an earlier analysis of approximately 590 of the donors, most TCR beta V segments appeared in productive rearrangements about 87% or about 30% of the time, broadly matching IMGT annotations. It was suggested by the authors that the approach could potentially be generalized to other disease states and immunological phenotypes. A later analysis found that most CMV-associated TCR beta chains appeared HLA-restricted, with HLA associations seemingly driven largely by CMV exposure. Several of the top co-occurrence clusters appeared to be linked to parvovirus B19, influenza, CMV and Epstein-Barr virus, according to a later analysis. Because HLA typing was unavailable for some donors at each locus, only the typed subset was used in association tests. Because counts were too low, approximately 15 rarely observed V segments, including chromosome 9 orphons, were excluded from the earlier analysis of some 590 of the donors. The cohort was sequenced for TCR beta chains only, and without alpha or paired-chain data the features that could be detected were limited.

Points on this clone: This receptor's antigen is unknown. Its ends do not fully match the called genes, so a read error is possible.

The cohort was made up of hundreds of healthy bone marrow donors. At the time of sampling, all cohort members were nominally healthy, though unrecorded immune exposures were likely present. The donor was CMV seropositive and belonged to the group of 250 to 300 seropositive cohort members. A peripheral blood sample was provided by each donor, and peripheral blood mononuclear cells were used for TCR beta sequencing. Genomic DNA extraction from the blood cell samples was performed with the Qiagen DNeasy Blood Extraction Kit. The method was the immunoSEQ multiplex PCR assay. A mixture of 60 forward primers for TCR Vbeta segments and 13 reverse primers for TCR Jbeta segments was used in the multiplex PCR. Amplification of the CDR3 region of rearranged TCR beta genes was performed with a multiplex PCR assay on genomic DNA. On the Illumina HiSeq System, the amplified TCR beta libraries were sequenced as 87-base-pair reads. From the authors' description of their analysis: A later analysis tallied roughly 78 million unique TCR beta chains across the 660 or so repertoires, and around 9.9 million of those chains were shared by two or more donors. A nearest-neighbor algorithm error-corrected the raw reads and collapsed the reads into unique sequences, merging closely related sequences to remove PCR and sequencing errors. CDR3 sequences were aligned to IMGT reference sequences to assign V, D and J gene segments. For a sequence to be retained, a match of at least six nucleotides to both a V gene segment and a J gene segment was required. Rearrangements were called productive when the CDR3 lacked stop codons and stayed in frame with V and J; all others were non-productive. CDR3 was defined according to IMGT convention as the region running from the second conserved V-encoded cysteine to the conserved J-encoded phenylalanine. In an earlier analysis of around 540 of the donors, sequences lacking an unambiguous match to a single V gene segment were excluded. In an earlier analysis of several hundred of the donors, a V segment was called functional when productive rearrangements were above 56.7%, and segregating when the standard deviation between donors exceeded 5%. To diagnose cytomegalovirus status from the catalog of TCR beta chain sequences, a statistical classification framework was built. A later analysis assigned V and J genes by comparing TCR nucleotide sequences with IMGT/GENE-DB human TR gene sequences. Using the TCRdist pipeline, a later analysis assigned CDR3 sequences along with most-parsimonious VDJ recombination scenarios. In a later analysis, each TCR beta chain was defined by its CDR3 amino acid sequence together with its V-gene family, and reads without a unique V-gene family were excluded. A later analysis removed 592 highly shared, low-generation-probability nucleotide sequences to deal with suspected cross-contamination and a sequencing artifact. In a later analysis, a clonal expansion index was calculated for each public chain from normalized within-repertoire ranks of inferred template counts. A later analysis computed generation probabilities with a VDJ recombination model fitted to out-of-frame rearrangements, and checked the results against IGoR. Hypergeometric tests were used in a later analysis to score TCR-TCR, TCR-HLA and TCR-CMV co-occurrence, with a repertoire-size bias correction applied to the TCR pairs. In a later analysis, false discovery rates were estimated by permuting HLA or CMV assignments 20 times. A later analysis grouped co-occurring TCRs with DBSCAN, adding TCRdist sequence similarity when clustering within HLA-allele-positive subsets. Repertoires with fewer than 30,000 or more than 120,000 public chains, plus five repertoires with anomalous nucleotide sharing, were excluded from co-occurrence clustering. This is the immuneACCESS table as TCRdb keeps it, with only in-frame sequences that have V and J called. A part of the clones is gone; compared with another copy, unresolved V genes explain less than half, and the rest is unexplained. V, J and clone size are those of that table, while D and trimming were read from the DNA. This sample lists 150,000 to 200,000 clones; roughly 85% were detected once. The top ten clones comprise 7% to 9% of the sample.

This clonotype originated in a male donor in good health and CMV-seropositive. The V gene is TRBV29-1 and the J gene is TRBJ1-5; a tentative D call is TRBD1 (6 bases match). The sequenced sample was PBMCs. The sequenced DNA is TGCGGCGTCACCTTAGGGGGAGTTGGTCAGCCCCAGCATTTT. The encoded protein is CGVTLGGVGQPQHF. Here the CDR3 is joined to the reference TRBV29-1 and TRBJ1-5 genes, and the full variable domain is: SAVISQKPSRDICQRGTSLTIQCQVDSQVTMMFWYRQQPGQSLTLIATANQGSEATYESGFVIDKFPISRPNLTFSTLTVSNMSPEDSSIYLCGVTLGGVGQPQHFGDGTRLSIL.